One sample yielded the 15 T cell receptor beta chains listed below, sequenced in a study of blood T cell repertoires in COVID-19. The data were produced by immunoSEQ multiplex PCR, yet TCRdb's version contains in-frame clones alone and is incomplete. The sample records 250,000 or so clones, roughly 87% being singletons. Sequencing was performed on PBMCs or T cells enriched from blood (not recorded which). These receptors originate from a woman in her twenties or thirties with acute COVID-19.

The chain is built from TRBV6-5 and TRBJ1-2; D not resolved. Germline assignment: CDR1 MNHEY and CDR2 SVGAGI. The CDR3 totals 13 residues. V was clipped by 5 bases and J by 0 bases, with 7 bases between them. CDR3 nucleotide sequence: TGTGCCAGCAGTCCGAGATCTAACTATGGCTACACCTTC. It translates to CASSPRSNYGYTF.

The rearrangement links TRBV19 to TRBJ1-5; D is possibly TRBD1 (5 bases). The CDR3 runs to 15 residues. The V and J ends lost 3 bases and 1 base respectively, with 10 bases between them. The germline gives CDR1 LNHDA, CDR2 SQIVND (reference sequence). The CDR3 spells CASSIGGVSNQPQHF. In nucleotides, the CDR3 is TGTGCCAGTAGTATTGGGGGGGTGAGCAATCAGCCCCAGCATTTT. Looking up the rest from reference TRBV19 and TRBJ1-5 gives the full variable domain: DGGITQSPKYLFRKEGQNVTLSCEQNLNHDAMYWYRQDPGQGLRLIYYSQIVNDFQKGDIAEGYSVSREKKESFPLTVTSAQKNPTAFYLCASSIGGVSNQPQHFGDGTRLSIL.

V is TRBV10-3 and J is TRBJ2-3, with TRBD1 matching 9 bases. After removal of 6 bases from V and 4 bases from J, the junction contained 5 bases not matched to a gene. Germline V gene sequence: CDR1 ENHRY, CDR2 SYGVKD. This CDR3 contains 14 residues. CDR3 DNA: TGTGCCATCAGAGATACAGGGGGCGCAGATACGCAGTATTTT. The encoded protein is CAIRDTGGADTQYF.

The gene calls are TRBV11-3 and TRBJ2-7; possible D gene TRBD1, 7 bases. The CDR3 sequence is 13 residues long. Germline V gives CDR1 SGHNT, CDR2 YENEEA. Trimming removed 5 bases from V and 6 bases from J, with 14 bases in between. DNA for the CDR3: TGTGCCAGCAGCCCAGGGGGAGGTGTCGAGCAGTACTTC. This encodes CASSPGGGVEQYF.

In nucleotides, the CDR3 is TGTGCCAGCAGTTACTCGCCCACACGGGTAAACACTGAAGCTTTCTTT. Translated, it gives CASSYSPTRVNTEAFF. V is TRBV6-2 or TRBV6-3 and J is TRBJ1-1; no clear D. Germline-derived CDR1 and CDR2 are MNHEY and SVGEGT. V was clipped by 0 bases and J by 2 bases, with 13 bases between them. The CDR3 consists of 16 residues.

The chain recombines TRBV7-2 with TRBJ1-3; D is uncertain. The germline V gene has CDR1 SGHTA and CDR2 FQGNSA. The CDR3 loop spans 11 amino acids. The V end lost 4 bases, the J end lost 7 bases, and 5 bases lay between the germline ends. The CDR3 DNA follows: TGTGCCAGCAGCTCCGCGAACACCATATATTTT. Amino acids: CASSSANTIYF. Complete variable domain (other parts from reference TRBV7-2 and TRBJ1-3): GAGVSQSPSNKVTEKGKDVELRCDPISGHTALYWYRQSLGQGLEFLIYFQGNSAPDKSGLPSDRFSAERTGGSVSTLTIQRTQQEDSAVYLCASSSANTIYFGEGSWLTVV.

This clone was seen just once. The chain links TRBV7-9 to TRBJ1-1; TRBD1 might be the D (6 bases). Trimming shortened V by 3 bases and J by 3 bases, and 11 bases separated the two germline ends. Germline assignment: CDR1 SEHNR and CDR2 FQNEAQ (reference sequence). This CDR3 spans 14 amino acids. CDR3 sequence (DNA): TGTGCCAGCAGCTTTAATGCAGGGGACACTGAAGCTTTCTTT. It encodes CASSFNAGDTEAFF.

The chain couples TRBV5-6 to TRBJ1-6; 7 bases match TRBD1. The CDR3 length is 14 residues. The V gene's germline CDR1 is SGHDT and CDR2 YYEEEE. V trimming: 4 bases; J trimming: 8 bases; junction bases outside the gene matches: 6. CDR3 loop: CASSIRDSHSPLHF. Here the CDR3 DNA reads TGTGCCAGCAGCATCCGGGACAGTCATTCACCCCTCCACTTT.

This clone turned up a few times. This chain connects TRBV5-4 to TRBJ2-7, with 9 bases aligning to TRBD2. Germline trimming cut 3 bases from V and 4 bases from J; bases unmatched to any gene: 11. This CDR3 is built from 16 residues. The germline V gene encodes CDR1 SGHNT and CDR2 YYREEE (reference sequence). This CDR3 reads CASSSRTAGGRYEQYF. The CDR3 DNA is TGTGCCAGCAGCTCCCGTACGGCGGGGGGGCGGTACGAGCAGTACTTC.

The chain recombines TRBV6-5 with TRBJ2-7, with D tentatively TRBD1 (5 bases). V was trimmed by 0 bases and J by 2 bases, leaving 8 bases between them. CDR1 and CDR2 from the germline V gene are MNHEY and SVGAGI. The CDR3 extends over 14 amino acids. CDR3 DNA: TGTGCCAGCAGTTACTCCCAGGGTCCCTACGAGCAGTACTTC. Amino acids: CASSYSQGPYEQYF.

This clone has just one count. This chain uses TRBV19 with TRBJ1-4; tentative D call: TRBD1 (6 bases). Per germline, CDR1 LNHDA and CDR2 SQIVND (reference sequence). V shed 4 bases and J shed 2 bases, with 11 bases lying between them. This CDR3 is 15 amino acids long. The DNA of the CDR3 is TGTGCCAGTAGTACGACAGGTTCGACTAATGAAAAACTGTTTTTT. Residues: CASSTTGSTNEKLFF.

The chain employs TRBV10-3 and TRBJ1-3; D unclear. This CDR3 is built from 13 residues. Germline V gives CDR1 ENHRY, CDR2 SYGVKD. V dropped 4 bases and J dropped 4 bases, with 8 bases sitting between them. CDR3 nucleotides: TGTGCCATCAGTGCCCTTGGCGGAAACACCATATATTTT. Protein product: CAISALGGNTIYF.

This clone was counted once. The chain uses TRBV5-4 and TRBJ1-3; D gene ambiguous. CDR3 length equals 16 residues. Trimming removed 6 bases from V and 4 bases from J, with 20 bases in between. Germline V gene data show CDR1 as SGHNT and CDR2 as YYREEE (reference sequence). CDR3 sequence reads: CASTTGPWWEGNTIYF. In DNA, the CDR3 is TGTGCCAGCACGACCGGCCCTTGGTGGGAGGGAAACACCATATATTTT.

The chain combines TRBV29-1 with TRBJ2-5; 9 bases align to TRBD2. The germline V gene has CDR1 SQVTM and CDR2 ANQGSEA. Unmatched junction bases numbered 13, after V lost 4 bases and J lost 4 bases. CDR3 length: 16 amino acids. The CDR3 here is CSVAGSERGVAETQYF. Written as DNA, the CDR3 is TGCAGCGTTGCGGGGTCCGAGCGGGGGGTGGCAGAGACCCAGTACTTC.

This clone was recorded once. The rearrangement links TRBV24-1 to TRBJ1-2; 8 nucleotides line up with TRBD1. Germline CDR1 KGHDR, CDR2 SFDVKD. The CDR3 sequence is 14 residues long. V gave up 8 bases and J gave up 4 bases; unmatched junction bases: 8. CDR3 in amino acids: CATTRGQGLYGYTF. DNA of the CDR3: TGTGCCACCACCCGTGGACAGGGACTCTATGGCTACACCTTC.